This is a list of T cell receptor beta chains from one sample in a study of blood T cell repertoires in COVID-19. The data were produced by immunoSEQ multiplex PCR, yet TCRdb's version contains in-frame clones alone and is incomplete. The sample has a few hundred thousand clones, about 90% seen once. Sequences were obtained from PBMCs or T cells enriched from blood (not recorded which). These receptors came from a woman aged 25 to 39 who had been exposed to COVID-19. CDR3s include the opening cysteine and the closing phenylalanine or tryptophan. D genes are given only for firm matches. Some rows have no size entry. The others give once, few or many, or a class for an expanded clone.

NA	TRBJ1-5	NA	TRBV28	CASSFWQGTYSNQPQHF	TGTGCCAGCAGTTTTTGGCAGGGGACCTATAGCAATCAGCCCCAGCATTTT
NA	TRBJ1-2	NA	TRBV13	CASSLGPDSGVYGYTF	TGTGCCAGCAGCTTAGGCCCGGACAGTGGAGTTTATGGCTACACCTTC
NA	TRBJ2-7	NA	TRBV9	CASSVEAGDYEQYF	TGTGCCAGCAGCGTAGAGGCAGGGGACTACGAGCAGTACTTC
NA	TRBJ1-1	NA	TRBV5-1	CASSLEQNAMNTEAFF	TGCGCCAGCAGCTTGGAACAGAACGCAATGAACACTGAAGCTTTCTTT
once	TRBJ2-2	TRBD1	TRBV5-1	CASSVTGTGGHTGELFF	TGCGCCAGCAGCGTGACCGGGACAGGGGGTCACACCGGGGAGCTGTTTTTT
once	TRBJ1-2	NA	TRBV5-4	CASSFPGRGLSYGYTF	TGTGCCAGCAGCTTCCCCGGACGAGGGTTGAGCTATGGCTACACCTTC
NA	TRBJ2-7	TRBD2	TRBV6-5	CASSYGLAGASEQYF	TGTGCCAGCAGTTACGGGCTAGCGGGAGCGAGCGAGCAGTACTTC
NA	TRBJ2-1	TRBD1	TRBV5-1	CASSLSPGQHYNEQFF	TGCGCCAGCAGCTTGTCCCCGGGACAGCACTACAATGAGCAGTTCTTC
NA	TRBJ1-3	NA	TRBV5-1	CASSLSQASGNTIYF	TGTGCCAGCAGCTTGTCACAGGCCTCTGGAAACACCATATATTTT
many	TRBJ2-1	NA	TRBV25-1	CASSPSREQFF	TGTGCCAGCAGTCCTAGTCGTGAGCAGTTCTTC
NA	TRBJ2-4	TRBD2	TRBV3-1/TRBV3-2	CASSQRLAGAKNIQYF	TGTGCCAGCAGCCAAAGACTAGCGGGAGCCAAAAACATTCAGTACTTC
once	TRBJ2-7	TRBD1	TRBV28	CASSRDSPYEQYF	TGTGCCAGCAGCCGGGACAGCCCCTACGAGCAGTACTTC
NA	TRBJ2-1	NA	TRBV5-4	CASSLGGLRYNEQFF	TGTGCCAGCAGCTTGGGGGGACTTCGCTACAATGAGCAGTTCTTC
NA	TRBJ2-1	NA	TRBV6-2/TRBV6-3	CASSYPRRIRVF	TGTGCCAGCAGTTACCCAAGACGGATCCGGGTCTTC
NA	TRBJ2-1	NA	TRBV29-1	CSVVVARNEQFF	TGCAGCGTTGTAGTAGCTAGGAATGAGCAGTTCTTC
NA	TRBJ2-7	NA	TRBV29-1	CSVEDLDGRIYEQYF	TGCAGCGTTGAAGATTTGGATGGGAGAATTTACGAGCAGTACTTC
NA	TRBJ2-7	NA	TRBV5-6	CASSYLQQGTEQYF	TGTGCCAGCAGCTACCTACAACAGGGAACCGAGCAGTACTTC
few	TRBJ1-1	NA	TRBV11-2	CASSSSLQGSGTEAFF	TGTGCCAGCAGCTCGTCCTTACAGGGTTCCGGCACTGAAGCTTTCTTT
NA	TRBJ2-7	NA	TRBV12-5	CASAPAESIEGGYEQYF	TGTGCTAGTGCCCCAGCGGAGTCAATAGAAGGAGGCTACGAGCAGTACTTC
few	TRBJ1-1	TRBD1	TRBV27	CASSLSSPWVDREVAEAFF	TGTGCCAGCAGTTTATCCTCCCCGTGGGTAGACAGGGAAGTCGCTGAAGCTTTCTTT
NA	TRBJ2-1	TRBD2	TRBV7-2	CASSSGLDYNEQFF	TGTGCCAGCAGCTCAGGACTAGACTACAATGAGCAGTTCTTC
once	TRBJ1-5	TRBD1	TRBV28	CASGSPQGARPQHF	TGTGCCAGCGGCTCCCCGCAGGGGGCGCGGCCCCAGCATTTT
few	TRBJ2-3	TRBD1	TRBV29-1	CSVKNRGGNTDTQYF	TGCAGCGTAAAGAACAGGGGCGGCAACACAGATACGCAGTATTTT
NA	TRBJ1-1	NA	TRBV5-5	CASSLASASNGRNTEAFF	TGTGCCAGCAGCTTGGCCTCCGCCTCGAACGGGAGGAACACTGAAGCTTTCTTT
NA	TRBJ1-1	NA	TRBV11-2	CASSLDWFLSAIGNTEAFF	TGTGCCAGCAGCTTAGACTGGTTCTTATCAGCGATAGGGAACACTGAAGCTTTCTTT
once	TRBJ2-7	TRBD2	TRBV19	CASSISSGDSYEQYF	TGTGCCAGTAGTATTTCTAGCGGTGACTCCTACGAGCAGTACTTC
NA	TRBJ1-3	NA	TRBV3-1/TRBV3-2	CASSQVVGNTIYF	TGTGCCAGCAGCCAAGTCGTCGGAAACACCATATATTTT
NA	TRBJ2-5	TRBD1	TRBV18	CASSQQGALETQYF	TGTGCCAGCTCCCAACAGGGGGCCCTAGAGACCCAGTACTTC
NA	TRBJ2-7	NA	TRBV18	CASSPDTSYEQYF	TGTGCCAGCTCACCCGATACTTCCTACGAGCAGTACTTC
NA	TRBJ1-1	NA	TRBV6-5	CASRGVNTEAFF	TGTGCCAGCAGAGGGGTGAACACTGAAGCTTTCTTT
NA	TRBJ2-5	NA	TRBV5-1	CASSFLGQETQYF	TGCGCCAGCAGCTTTCTAGGACAAGAGACCCAGTACTTC
NA	TRBJ2-1	TRBD2	TRBV3-1/TRBV3-2	CASSRLAGSSYNEQFF	TGTGCCAGCAGCCGTCTAGCGGGTAGCTCCTACAATGAGCAGTTCTTC
NA	TRBJ2-5	TRBD1	TRBV5-1	CASSGPTGKETQYF	TGCGCCAGCAGCGGCCCGACAGGGAAGGAGACCCAGTACTTC
NA	TRBJ1-4	NA	TRBV6-5	CASSYSFPEKLFF	TGTGCCAGCAGTTACTCGTTCCCGGAAAAACTGTTTTTT
once	TRBJ1-1	NA	TRBV29-1	CSSYRDPGDTEAFF	TGCAGCTCTTACCGGGACCCGGGGGACACTGAAGCTTTCTTT
NA	TRBJ2-1	TRBD2	TRBV6-5	CASSNPPVAGNEQFF	TGTGCCAGCTCTAACCCTCCGGTAGCGGGCAATGAGCAGTTCTTC
NA	TRBJ1-2	NA	TRBV11-3	CASSLGSDGYTF	TGTGCTAGCAGCTTAGGCAGCGATGGCTACACCTTC
NA	TRBJ2-7	TRBD2	TRBV4-2	CASSQELAGTAYEQYF	TGTGCCAGCAGCCAAGAATTAGCGGGAACCGCCTACGAGCAGTACTTC
NA	TRBJ2-5	TRBD1	TRBV5-1	CASSLDRGRQETQYF	TGCGCCAGCAGCTTGGACAGGGGGCGGCAAGAGACCCAGTACTTC
NA	TRBJ2-3	TRBD2	TRBV5-4	CASSGFSGRPPTDTQYF	TGTGCCAGCAGCGGCTTTAGCGGGAGACCCCCCACAGATACGCAGTATTTT
NA	TRBJ1-6	NA	TRBV11-2	CASSFNGGRRSSYNSPLHF	TGTGCCAGCAGCTTCAACGGAGGACGCCGCAGCTCCTATAATTCACCCCTCCACTTT